This T cell receptor beta chain emerged from a study of T cells in Graves' hyperthyroidism and ophthalmopathy (dated by TCRdb to the late 2010s). For the wider study: Peripheral blood was collected at initial diagnosis, before any treatment. To identify TCR V-J signatures that set the groups apart, the researchers used a discovery cohort of more than 95 patients, made up of roughly 45 with Graves' ophthalmopathy and some 56 with stable Graves' hyperthyroidism. Prospective prediction of ophthalmopathy was tested in an independent validation cohort of 18 to 20 hyperthyroidism patients and 17 patients who later progressed to ophthalmopathy. The 85 to 100 discovery patients were randomly split 7:3 into training and test sets. Thyroid tissue and blood T-cell repertoires from several Graves' hyperthyroidism patients were also compared in the study. Once sampling was done, hyperthyroidism patients were given methimazole at a starting dose of 30 mg daily, whereas ophthalmopathy patients were given high-dose intravenous methylprednisolone. The paper reports TCR Vbeta CDR3 sequencing of approximately 140 peripheral blood samples: under 45 ophthalmopathy, about 75 hyperthyroidism and around 17 progressor patients. The investigation overall reported the following: A 13 V-J signature model separated ophthalmopathy from stable hyperthyroidism, with 87.88% sensitivity and roughly 82% specificity in cross-validation and 80%/75% in testing. In validation, the model predicted progression to ophthalmopathy with about 71% sensitivity and less than 75% specificity, a median of about 6 months before onset. Blood samples also contained most of the expanded thyroid clonotypes (frequency above 0.001), which suggests that blood repertoires may reflect thyroid immune responses. No statistical method was used to fix the sample size in advance, and group allocation was not hidden from the investigators.

This clonotype came up many times. Its antigen specificity is not known. Base qualities were left out, and no much larger clone turns up one base away. Graves' hyperthyroidism was defined as stable when no progression to ophthalmopathy occurred over 18 months of follow-up. Hyperthyroidism patients were newly diagnosed, had a disease duration of under 2 months, and were aged 18 to 65 years. Exclusion was applied to patients with uncontrolled infections, other autoimmune diseases, pregnancy or lactation. Diagnoses relied on clinical symptoms, serum thyroxine and TRAb, thyroid ultrasound and orbital computed tomography. PBMCs were separated from approximately 9.9 ml of fresh peripheral blood using Ficoll-Paque density gradient centrifugation. Total RNA was extracted with Trizol reagent, and quality was checked on an Agilent 2100 Bioanalyzer. The germline V gene (reference sequence) specifies MNHEY as CDR1 and SMNVEV as CDR2. The V end loses 0 bases and the J end loses 4 bases, and a stretch of 9 bases separates them. Its CDR3 holds 14 amino acids, cysteine through phenylalanine. CDR3 DNA only is kept here, 42 bases in frame from base 1.

The TCR beta CDR3 regions were amplified from the RNA transcripts. For the first round of RT-PCR on the TCR CDR3, the HTBI primer set was used together with the Qiagen OneStep RT-PCR kit. Libraries were constructed in a second round of multiplex PCR, after which size selection and purification were performed. Sequencing of the libraries was done on an Illumina HiSeq2000 using paired-end 100 bp reads. In the original analysis: SOAPnuke was used to process the raw data, removing reads that contained adapters or uncalled bases, had a mean Phred below 15, or lacked an exact match to the constant primer or identifier. COPE v1.2.5 was used to merge high-quality paired reads, and clonotypes were defined as unique nucleotide sequences. Clonotypes were aligned to IMGT TRBV, TRBD and TRBJ reference segments using MiTCR v1.1. Only V-J combinations with frequency above 0.0001, covering approximately 99% of repertoires, were analysed. A TCS score was defined as the ratio between F50 (clonal expansion) and ExV (chaos), using BLOSUM62-based TCRdist between CDR3 peptides within each V-J. Welch's t-statistics and random forest reduced 450 to 600 V-J features to around 14, which were used in a naive Bayes classifier (R e1071). Clones were called with MiXCR by TCRdb after fastp trimmed the public reads at Q25, and only in-frame beta chains were retained. For every CDR3 protein sequence, its rows merge into one entry that carries the most common genes and DNA. The V and J calls were determined by TCRdb, not by the authors. Present in this sample are a few hundred thousand distinct CDR3 sequences, approximately 16% of which were seen just once. The ten largest clones add up to 44% of the sample.

The chain was built from TRBV27 and TRBJ1-1, with an unclear D gene assignment. The sample was blood. The clonotype comes from a middle-aged man with Graves' hyperthyroidism. The DNA reads TGTGCCAGCAGTTTATCCCGCGGATCCACTGAAGCTTTCTTT. This codes for CASSLSRGSTEAFF.